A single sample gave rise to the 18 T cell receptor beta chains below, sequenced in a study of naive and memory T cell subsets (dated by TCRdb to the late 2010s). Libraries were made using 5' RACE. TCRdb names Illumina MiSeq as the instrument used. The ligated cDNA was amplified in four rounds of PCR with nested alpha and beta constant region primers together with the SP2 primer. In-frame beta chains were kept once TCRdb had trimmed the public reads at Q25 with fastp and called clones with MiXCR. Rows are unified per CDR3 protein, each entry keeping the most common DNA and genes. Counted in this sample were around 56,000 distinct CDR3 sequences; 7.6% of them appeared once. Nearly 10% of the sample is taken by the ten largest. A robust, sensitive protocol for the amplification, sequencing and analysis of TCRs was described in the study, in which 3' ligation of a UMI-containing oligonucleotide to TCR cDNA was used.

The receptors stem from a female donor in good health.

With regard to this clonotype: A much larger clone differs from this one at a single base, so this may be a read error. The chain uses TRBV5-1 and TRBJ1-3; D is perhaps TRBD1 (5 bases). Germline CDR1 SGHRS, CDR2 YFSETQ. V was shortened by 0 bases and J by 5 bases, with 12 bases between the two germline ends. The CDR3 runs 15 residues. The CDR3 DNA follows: TGCGCCAGCAGCTTGGGGGGGACGGACAGAAACACCATATATTTT. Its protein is CASSLGGTDRNTIYF. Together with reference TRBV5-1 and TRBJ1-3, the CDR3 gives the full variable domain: KAGVTQTPRYLIKTRGQQVTLSCSPISGHRSVSWYQQTPGQGLQFLFEYFSETQRNKGNFPGRFSGRQFSNSRSEMNVSTLELGDSALYLCASSLGGTDRNTIYFGEGSWLTVV.

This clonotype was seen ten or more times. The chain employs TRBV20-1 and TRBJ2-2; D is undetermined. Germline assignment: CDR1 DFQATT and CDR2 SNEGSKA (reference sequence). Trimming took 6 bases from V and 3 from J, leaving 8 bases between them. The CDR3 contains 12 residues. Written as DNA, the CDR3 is TGCAGTGCCCGTCACTACACCGGGGAGCTGTTTTTT. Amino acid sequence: CSARHYTGELFF.

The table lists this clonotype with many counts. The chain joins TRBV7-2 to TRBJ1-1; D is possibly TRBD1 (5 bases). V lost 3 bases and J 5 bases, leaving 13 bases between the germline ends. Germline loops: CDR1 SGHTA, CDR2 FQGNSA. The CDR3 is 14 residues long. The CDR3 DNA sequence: TGTGCCAGCAGCTTTCCGGGGCTAAGGACTGAAGCTTTCTTT. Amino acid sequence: CASSFPGLRTEAFF.

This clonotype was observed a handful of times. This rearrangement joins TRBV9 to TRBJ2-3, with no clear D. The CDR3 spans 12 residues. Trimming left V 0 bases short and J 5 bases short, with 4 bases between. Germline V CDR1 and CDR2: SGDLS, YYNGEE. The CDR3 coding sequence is TGTGCCAGCAGCGTAGCTGGAGATACGCAGTATTTT. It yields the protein CASSVAGDTQYF.

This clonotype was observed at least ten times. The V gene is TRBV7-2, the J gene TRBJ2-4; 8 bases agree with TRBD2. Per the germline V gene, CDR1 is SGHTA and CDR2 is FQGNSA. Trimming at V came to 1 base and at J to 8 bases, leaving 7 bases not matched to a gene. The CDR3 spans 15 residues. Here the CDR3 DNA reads TGTGCCAGCAGCTTAGATCGAACTAGCGGAGACATTCAGTACTTC. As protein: CASSLDRTSGDIQYF.

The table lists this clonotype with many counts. CDR3 protein: CASSLRGLSNQPQHF. CDR3 nucleotides: TGCGCCAGCAGCTTGCGGGGGTTGAGCAATCAGCCCCAGCATTTT. V gene TRBV5-1 combines with J gene TRBJ1-5; D possibly corresponds to TRBD1 (5 bases). Germline V gene data show CDR1 as SGHRS and CDR2 as YFSETQ. The CDR3 length is 15 residues. V was cut by 1 base and J by 1 base, with 9 bases left in between.

In DNA form, the CDR3 reads TGCAGCGCCTGGAAGAGCGGGGGGACCAACACCGGGGAGCTGTTTTTT. Translating gives CSAWKSGGTNTGELFF. The chain employs TRBV29-1 and TRBJ2-2; 9 bases agree with TRBD2. V lost 7 bases and J lost 2; bases outside the gene matches: 11. The CDR3 contains 16 residues. Germline V CDR1 and CDR2: SQVTM, ANQGSEA.

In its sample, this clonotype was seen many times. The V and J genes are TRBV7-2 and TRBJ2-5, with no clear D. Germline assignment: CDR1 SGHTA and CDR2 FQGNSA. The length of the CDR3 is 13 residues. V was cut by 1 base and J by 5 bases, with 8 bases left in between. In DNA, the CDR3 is TGTGCCAGCAGCTTAGTAGGATCTGAGACCCAGTACTTC. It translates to CASSLVGSETQYF.

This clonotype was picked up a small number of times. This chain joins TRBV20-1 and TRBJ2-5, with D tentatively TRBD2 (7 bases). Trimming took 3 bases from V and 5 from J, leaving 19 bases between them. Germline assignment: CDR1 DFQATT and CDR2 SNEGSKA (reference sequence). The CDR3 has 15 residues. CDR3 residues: CSARDSGGAVETQYF. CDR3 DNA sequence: TGCAGTGCTAGGGACTCTGGGGGGGCCGTGGAGACCCAGTACTTC.

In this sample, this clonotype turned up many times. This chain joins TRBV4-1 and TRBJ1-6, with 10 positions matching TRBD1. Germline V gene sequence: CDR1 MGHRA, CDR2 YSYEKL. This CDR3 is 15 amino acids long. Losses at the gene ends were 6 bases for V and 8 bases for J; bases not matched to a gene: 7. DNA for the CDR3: TGCGCCAGCAGTCCCTACGGGACAGGGGATTCACCCCTCCACTTT. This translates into CASSPYGTGDSPLHF.

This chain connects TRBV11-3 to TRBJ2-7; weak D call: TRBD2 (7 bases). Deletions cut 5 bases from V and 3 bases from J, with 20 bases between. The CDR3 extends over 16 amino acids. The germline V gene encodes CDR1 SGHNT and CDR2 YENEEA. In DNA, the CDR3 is TGTGCCAGCAGCCCCCAGAAAGGGGGGGGGAGCTACGAGCAGTACTTC. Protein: CASSPQKGGGSYEQYF.

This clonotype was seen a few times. This CDR3 is CASSPSRFYNSPLHF. The CDR3 coding sequence is TGTGCCAGCAGTCCTTCCAGGTTCTATAATTCACCCCTCCACTTT. The rearrangement joins TRBV12-3 or TRBV12-4 to TRBJ1-6; D is unresolved. V lost 5 bases to trimming and J lost 3 bases, with 11 bases between them. The CDR3 covers 15 residues.

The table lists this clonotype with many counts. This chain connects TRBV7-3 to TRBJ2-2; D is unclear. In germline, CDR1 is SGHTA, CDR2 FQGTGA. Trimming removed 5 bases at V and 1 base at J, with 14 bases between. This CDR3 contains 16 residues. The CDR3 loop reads CASSPSATLNTGELFF. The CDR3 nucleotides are TGTGCCAGCAGCCCTTCAGCTACTTTGAACACCGGGGAGCTGTTTTTT.

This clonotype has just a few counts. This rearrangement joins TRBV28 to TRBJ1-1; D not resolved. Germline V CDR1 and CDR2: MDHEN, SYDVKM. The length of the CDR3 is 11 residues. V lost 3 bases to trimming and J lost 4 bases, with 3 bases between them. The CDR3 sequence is CASSFFTEAFF. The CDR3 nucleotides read TGTGCCAGCAGTTTTTTCACTGAAGCTTTCTTT.

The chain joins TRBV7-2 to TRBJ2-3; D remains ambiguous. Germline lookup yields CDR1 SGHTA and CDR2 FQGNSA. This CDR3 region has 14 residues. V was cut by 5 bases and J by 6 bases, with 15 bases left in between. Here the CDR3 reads CASSLRRAVDTQYF. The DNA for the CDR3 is TGTGCCAGCAGCCTCCGTAGGGCAGTGGATACGCAGTATTTT.

CDR3 in amino acids: CASSFSGLAGYNEQFF. CDR3 sequence (DNA): TGTGCCAGCAGTTTTTCGGGACTAGCGGGGTACAATGAGCAGTTCTTC. The rearrangement joins TRBV6-1 to TRBJ2-1, with 13 bases aligning to TRBD2. V was pared by 5 bases and J by 4 bases, with 5 bases of the junction left unmatched. This CDR3 is 16 amino acids long. CDR1 and CDR2 from the germline V gene are MNHNS and SASEGT.

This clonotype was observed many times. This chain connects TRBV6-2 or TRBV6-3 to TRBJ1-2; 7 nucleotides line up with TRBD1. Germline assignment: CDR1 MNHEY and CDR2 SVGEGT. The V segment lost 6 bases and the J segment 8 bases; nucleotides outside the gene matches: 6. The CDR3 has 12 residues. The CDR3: CASRPTGEGYTF. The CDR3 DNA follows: TGTGCCAGCAGGCCAACAGGGGAAGGCTACACCTTC.

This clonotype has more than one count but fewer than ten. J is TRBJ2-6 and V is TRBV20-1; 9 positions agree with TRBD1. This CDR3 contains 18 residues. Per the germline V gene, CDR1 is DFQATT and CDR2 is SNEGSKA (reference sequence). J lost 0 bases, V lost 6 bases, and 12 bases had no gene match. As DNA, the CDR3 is TGCAGTGCCCTTAACCACGGGGACAGGGCCTCTGGGGCCAACGTCCTGACTTTC. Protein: CSALNHGDRASGANVLTF.